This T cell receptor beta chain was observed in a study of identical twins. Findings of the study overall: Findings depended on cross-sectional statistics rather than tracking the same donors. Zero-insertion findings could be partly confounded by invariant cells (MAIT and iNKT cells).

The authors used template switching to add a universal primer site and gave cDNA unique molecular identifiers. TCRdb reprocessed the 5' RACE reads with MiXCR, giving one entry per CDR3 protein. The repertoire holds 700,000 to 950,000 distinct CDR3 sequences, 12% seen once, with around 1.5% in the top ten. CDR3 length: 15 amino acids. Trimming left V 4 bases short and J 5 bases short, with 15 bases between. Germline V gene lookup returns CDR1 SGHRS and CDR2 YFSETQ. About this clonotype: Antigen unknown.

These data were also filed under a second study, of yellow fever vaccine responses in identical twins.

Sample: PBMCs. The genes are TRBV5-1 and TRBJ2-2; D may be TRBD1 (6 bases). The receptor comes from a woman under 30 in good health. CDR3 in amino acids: CASSPQGTPTGELFF. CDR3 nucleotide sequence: TGCGCCAGCAGCCCCCAGGGGACACCAACCGGGGAGCTGTTTTTT.